A selection of T cell receptor beta chains follows, all from one sample in a study of blood T cells in healthy people across ages. A single record per CDR3 protein comes from TCRdb applying MiXCR to the 5' RACE reads. The data contain 1.4 million or so distinct CDR3 sequences, approximately 43% of them singletons. Sequenced: blood. Receptor source: a woman aged 18-29 years in good health. Both conserved end residues are part of each CDR3. The D gene is left open where the match is weak. Expanded clones are given a class, and other clones once, few, many or no size at all.

D gene	V gene	J gene	clone size	CDR3 DNA	CDR3 protein
-	TRBV9	TRBJ1-4	-	TGTGCCAGCAGCGTTGGTAGGGGGAGTGAAAAACTGTTTTTT	CASSVGRGSEKLFF
-	TRBV6-2/TRBV6-3	TRBJ2-1	-	TGTGCCAGCGGACGAGGGGGTTATGGGGACCCCACCTACAATGAGCAGTTCTTC	CASGRGGYGDPTYNEQFF
-	TRBV27	TRBJ1-5	-	TGTGCCAGCAGTGTGGGAGGGGTCAATCAGCCCCAGCATTTT	CASSVGGVNQPQHF
-	TRBV15	TRBJ1-5	-	TGTGCCACCAGCAGAGGTGGGAGTAGCAATCAGCCCCAGCATTTT	CATSRGGSSNQPQHF
-	TRBV2	TRBJ1-1	few	TGTGCCAGCACGGGGGACCCGAACACTGAAGCTTTCTTT	CASTGDPNTEAFF
-	TRBV20-1	TRBJ2-1	-	TGCAGTGCTAGAGAACGGGTTAACAGAAGGGGGAATGAGCAGTTCTTC	CSARERVNRRGNEQFF
TRBD1	TRBV20-1	TRBJ1-4	-	TGCAGTGCCTCGGGACAGAACGAAAAACTGTTTTTT	CSASGQNEKLFF
-	TRBV27	TRBJ2-3	-	TGTGCCAGCAGAATATCGTTAGCTGCAGATACGCAGTATTTT	CASRISLAADTQYF
-	TRBV4-3	TRBJ2-3	-	TGCGCCAGCAGCCAGGCGCCTGGGACTAGCACAGATACGCAGTATTTT	CASSQAPGTSTDTQYF
-	TRBV20-1	TRBJ2-7	few	TGCAGTGCTCTTCCCTCCGCGAGGGGCGAGCAGTACTTC	CSALPSARGEQYF
TRBD1	TRBV12-3/TRBV12-4	TRBJ1-6	-	TGTGCCAGCAGTGTGACAGGGAACAATTCACCCCTCCACTTT	CASSVTGNNSPLHF
-	TRBV7-2	TRBJ2-3	few	TGTGCCAGTAGCCAGGTCGGCGTACTTTCTAGCACAGATACGCAGTATTTT	CASSQVGVLSSTDTQYF
-	TRBV9	TRBJ2-2	-	TGTGCCAGCAGCGTAGCTGGTCAGGGAGGCACCGGGGAGCTGTTTTTT	CASSVAGQGGTGELFF
TRBD1	TRBV7-7	TRBJ2-1	-	TGTGCTAGCAGCTTAGACCGACAGGGCCACAATGAGCAGTTCTTC	CASSLDRQGHNEQFF
-	TRBV7-2	TRBJ2-1	few	TGTGCCAGCAGTCCGACAGTCCCTGAGCAGTTCTTC	CASSPTVPEQFF
-	TRBV7-8	TRBJ2-3	-	TGTGCCAGCAGCTTATCAGTATCCCGAAAAGATACGCAGTATTTT	CASSLSVSRKDTQYF
-	TRBV20-1	TRBJ2-5	-	TGCAGTGCTCCCGCGTCACGGGTGCGAGAGACCCAGTACTTC	CSAPASRVRETQYF
TRBD1	TRBV24-1	TRBJ1-4	-	TGTGCCACCAGGTTATCACTGCTGGACAGGGCATCGGAACTGTTTTTT	CATRLSLLDRASELFF
-	TRBV20-1	TRBJ2-3	-	TGCAGTGCTGTACACAGCGCGGGCGGTGATACGCAGTATTTT	CSAVHSAGGDTQYF
TRBD2	TRBV2	TRBJ2-3	-	TGTGCCACCATAGCGGGGGAGCACACAGATACGCAGTATTTT	CATIAGEHTDTQYF
TRBD2	TRBV4-1	TRBJ2-1	-	TGCGCCAGCAGTAGGGGACTAGCGGGAGGGCTGTCCTACAATGAGCAGTTCTTC	CASSRGLAGGLSYNEQFF
-	TRBV10-3	TRBJ2-3	-	TGTGCCATTTCGACGGCTCACAGCACAGATACGCAGTATTTT	CAISTAHSTDTQYF
-	TRBV20-1	TRBJ2-3	many	TGCAGTGCTAGAAAGGGGCCCAGCACAGATACGCAGTATTTT	CSARKGPSTDTQYF
-	TRBV12-3/TRBV12-4	TRBJ2-3	-	TGTGCCAGCAGTCCACTAGCACCCACAGATACGCAGTATTTT	CASSPLAPTDTQYF
TRBD1	TRBV12-3/TRBV12-4	TRBJ1-2	few	TGTGCCAGCAGTATAGCGGGACAGGGGATCTATGGCTACACCTTC	CASSIAGQGIYGYTF
TRBD1	TRBV4-3	TRBJ1-2	-	TGCGCCAGCAGCCATGAGACAGGGACTAACTATGGCTACACCTTC	CASSHETGTNYGYTF
TRBD2	TRBV19	TRBJ2-1	-	TGTGCCAGTAGTATACTCCAGGGACTAGCGGGGTTAAATGAGCAGTTCTTC	CASSILQGLAGLNEQFF
-	TRBV12-3/TRBV12-4	TRBJ1-5	few	TGTGCCAGCAGTTTAGGATCGGGGGAAAATCAGCCCCAGCATTTT	CASSLGSGENQPQHF
TRBD2	TRBV10-3	TRBJ2-5	once	TGTGCCATCAGTGAGTCGCCTAGCGGGGGCGTAAACAATGAGCAGTACTTC	CAISESPSGGVNNEQYF
TRBD1	TRBV19	TRBJ2-6	-	TGTGCCAGTAAGGATCCGGGACAGGGGTATCGGGGGGCCAACGTCCTGACTTTC	CASKDPGQGYRGANVLTF